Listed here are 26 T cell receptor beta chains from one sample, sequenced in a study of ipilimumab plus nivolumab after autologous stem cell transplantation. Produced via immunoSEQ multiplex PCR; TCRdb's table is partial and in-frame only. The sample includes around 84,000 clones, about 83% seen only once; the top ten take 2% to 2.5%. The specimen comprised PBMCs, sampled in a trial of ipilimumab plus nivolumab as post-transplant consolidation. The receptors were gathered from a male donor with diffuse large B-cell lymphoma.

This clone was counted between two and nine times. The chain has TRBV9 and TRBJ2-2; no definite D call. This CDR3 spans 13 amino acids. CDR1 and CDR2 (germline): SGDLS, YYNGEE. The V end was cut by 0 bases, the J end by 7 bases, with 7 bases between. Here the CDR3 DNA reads TGTGCCAGCAGCGTAGATAAGTTCGGGGAGCTGTTTTTT. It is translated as CASSVDKFGELFF.

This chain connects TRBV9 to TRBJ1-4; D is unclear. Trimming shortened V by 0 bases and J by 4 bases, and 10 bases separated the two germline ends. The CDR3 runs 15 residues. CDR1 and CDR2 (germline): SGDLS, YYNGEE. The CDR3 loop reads CASSVDGRYNEKLFF. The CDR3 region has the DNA TGTGCCAGCAGCGTAGATGGGCGGTATAATGAAAAACTGTTTTTT.

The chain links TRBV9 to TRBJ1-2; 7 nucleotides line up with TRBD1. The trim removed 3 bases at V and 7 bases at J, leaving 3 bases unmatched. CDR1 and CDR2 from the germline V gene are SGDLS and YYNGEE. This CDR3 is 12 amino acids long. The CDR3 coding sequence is TGTGCCAGCAGCGCCAGGACAGGTGGCTACACCTTC. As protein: CASSARTGGYTF. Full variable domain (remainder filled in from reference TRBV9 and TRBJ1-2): DSGVTQTPKHLITATGQRVTLRCSPRSGDLSVYWYQQSLDQGLQFLIQYYNGEERAKGNILERFSAQQFPDLHSELNLSSLELGDSALYFCASSARTGGYTFGSGTRLTVV.

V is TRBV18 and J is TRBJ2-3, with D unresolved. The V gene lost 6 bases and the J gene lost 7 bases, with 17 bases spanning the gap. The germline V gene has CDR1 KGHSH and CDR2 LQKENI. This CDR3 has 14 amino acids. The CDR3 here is CASSPSKGPNTQYF. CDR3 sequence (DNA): TGTGCCAGCTCCCCATCGAAGGGCCCGAATACGCAGTATTTT.

Written as DNA, the CDR3 is TGTGCCAGCAGCCAAGATGGCGGGGGGCCTTTCTCTTACAATGAGCAGTTCTTC. It encodes CASSQDGGGPFSYNEQFF. J is TRBJ2-1 and V is TRBV4-2; TRBD2 matches 8 bases. The CDR3 is 18 residues long. Germline V gene sequence: CDR1 LGHNA, CDR2 YNFKEQ. V shed 0 bases, J shed 4 bases, and the junction held 11 bases outside the gene matches.

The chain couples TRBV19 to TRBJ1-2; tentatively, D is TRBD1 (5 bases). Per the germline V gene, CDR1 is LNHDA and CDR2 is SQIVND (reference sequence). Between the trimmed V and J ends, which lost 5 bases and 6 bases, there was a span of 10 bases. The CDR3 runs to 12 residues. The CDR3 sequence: CASSPQGHGYTF. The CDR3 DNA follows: TGTGCCAGTAGTCCCCAGGGACATGGCTACACCTTC.

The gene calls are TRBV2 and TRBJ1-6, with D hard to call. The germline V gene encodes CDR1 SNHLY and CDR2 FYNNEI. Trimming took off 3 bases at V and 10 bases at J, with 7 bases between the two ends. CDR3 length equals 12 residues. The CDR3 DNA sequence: TGTGCCAGCAGTGATCAGAAATCACCCCTCCACTTT. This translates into CASSDQKSPLHF.

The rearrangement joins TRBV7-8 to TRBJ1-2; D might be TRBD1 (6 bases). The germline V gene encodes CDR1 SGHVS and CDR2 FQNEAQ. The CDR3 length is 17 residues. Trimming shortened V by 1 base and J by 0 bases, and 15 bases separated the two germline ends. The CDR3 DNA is TGTGCCAGCAGCTTAGGCTCTTCGGGGGCTACTAACTATGGCTACACCTTC. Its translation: CASSLGSSGATNYGYTF. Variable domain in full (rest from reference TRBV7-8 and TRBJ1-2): GAGVSQSPRYKVAKRGQDVALRCDPISGHVSLFWYQQALGQGPEFLTYFQNEAQLDKSGLPSDRFFAERPEGSVSTLKIQRTQQEDSAVYLCASSLGSSGATNYGYTFGSGTRLTVV.

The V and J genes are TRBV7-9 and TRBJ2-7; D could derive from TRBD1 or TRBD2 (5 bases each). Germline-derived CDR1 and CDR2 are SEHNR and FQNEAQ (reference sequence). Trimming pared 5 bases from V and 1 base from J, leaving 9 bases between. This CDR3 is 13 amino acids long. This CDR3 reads CASSRDGSYEQYF. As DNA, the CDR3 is TGTGCCAGCAGCCGGGACGGTTCCTACGAGCAGTACTTC.

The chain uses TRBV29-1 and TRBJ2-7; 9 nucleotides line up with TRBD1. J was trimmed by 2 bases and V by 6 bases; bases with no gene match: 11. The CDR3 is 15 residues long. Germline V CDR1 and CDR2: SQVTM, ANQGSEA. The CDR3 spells CSVTLTGGSTYEQYF. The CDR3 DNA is TGCAGCGTAACGCTAACAGGGGGCAGCACCTACGAGCAGTACTTC.

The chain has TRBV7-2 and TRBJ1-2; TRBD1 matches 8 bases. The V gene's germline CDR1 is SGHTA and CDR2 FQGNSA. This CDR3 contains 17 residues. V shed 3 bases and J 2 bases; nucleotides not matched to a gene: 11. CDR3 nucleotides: TGTGCCAGCAGCTTCAATATGCCCACAGGGGGAAACTATGGCTACACCTTC. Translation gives CASSFNMPTGGNYGYTF. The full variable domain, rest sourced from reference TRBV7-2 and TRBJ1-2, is GAGVSQSPSNKVTEKGKDVELRCDPISGHTALYWYRQSLGQGLEFLIYFQGNSAPDKSGLPSDRFSAERTGGSVSTLTIQRTQQEDSAVYLCASSFNMPTGGNYGYTFGSGTRLTVV.

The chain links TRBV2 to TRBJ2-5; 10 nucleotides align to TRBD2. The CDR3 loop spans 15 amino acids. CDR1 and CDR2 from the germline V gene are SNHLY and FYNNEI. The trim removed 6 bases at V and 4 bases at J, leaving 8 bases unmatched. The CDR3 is CASRSGGGRRETQYF. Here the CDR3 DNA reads TGTGCCAGCAGAAGCGGGGGGGGAAGGAGAGAGACCCAGTACTTC.

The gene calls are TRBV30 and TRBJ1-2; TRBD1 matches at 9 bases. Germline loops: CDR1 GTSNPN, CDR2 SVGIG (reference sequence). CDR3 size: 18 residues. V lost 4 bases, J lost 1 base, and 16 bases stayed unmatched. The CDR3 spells CAWTPPGQGRVFNYGYTF. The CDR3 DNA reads TGTGCCTGGACCCCCCCGGGACAGGGAAGGGTATTTAACTATGGCTACACCTTC.

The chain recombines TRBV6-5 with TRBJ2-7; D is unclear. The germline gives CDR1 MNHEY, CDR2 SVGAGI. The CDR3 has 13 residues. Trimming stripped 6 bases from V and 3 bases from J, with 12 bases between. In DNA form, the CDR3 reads TGTGCCAGCAGCCAACCCGCGAGCTACGAGCAGTACTTC. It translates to CASSQPASYEQYF.

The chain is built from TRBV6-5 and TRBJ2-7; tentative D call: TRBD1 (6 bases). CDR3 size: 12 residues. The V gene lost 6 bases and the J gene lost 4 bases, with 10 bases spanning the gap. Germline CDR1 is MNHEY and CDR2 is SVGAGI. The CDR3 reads CASSLQGYEQYF. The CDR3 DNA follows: TGTGCCAGCAGCCTACAGGGTTACGAGCAGTACTTC.

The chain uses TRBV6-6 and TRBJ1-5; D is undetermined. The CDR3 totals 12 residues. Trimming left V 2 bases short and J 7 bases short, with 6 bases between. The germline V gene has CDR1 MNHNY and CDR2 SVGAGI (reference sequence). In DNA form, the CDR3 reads TGTGCCAGCAGTTACGGTCAACAGCCCCAGCATTTT. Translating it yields CASSYGQQPQHF.

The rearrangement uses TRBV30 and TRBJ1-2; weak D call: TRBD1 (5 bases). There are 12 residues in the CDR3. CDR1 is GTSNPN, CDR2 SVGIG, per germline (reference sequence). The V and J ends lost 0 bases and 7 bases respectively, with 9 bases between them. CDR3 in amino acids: CAWSVVGGGYTF. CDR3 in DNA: TGTGCCTGGAGTGTTGTGGGGGGTGGCTACACCTTC.

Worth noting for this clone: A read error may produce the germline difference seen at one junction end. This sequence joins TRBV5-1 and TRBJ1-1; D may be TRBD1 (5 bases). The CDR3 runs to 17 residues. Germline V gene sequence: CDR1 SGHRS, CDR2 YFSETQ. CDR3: CASSLDGQGRGAKPRRF. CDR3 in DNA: TGCGCCAGCAGCTTGGACGGTCAGGGACGAGGTGCTAAACCGCGCCGATTT.

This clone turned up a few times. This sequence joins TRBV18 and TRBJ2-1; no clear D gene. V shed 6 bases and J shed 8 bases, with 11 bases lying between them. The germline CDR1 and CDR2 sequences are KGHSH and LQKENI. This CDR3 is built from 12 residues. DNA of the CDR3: TGTGCCAGCTCCCTCCGCAGCGATGAGCAGTTCTTC. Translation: CASSLRSDEQFF. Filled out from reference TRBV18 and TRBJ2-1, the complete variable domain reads NAGVMQNPRHLVRRRGQEARLRCSPMKGHSHVYWYRQLPEEGLKFMVYLQKENIIDESGMPKERFSAEFPKEGPSILRIQQVVRGDSAAYFCASSLRSDEQFFGPGTRLTVL.

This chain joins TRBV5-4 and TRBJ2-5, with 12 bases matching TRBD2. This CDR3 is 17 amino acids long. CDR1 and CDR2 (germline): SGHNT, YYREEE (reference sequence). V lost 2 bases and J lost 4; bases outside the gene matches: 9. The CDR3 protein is CASSFGASGGVAETQYF. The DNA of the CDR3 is TGTGCCAGCAGCTTCGGGGCTAGCGGGGGGGTGGCAGAGACCCAGTACTTC. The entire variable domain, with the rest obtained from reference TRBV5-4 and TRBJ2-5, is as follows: ETGVTQSPTHLIKTRGQQVTLRCSSQSGHNTVSWYQQALGQGPQFIFQYYREEENGRGNFPPRFSGLQFPNYSSELNVNALELDDSALYLCASSFGASGGVAETQYFGPGTRLLVL.

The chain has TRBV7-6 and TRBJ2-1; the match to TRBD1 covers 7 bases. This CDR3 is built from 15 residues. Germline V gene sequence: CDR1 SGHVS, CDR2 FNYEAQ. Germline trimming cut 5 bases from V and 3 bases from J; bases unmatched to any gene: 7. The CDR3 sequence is CASSTGVSLYNEQFF. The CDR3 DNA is TGTGCCAGCAGCACAGGGGTTAGTCTCTACAATGAGCAGTTCTTC.

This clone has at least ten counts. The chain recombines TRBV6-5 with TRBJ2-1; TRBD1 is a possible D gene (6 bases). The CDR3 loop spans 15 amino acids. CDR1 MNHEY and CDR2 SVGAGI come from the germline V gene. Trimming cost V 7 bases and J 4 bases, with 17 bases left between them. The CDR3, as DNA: TGTGCCAGCACCCGGGCAACAGGGCGGTACAATGAGCAGTTCTTC. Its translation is CASTRATGRYNEQFF.

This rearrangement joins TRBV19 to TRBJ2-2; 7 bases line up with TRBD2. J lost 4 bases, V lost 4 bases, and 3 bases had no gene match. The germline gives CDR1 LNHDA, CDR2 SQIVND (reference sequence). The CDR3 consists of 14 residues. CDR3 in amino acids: CASSTGGLTGELFF. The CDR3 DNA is TGTGCCAGTAGTACGGGGGGACTCACCGGGGAGCTGTTTTTT. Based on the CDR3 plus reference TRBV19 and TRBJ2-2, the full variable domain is DGGITQSPKYLFRKEGQNVTLSCEQNLNHDAMYWYRQDPGQGLRLIYYSQIVNDFQKGDIAEGYSVSREKKESFPLTVTSAQKNPTAFYLCASSTGGLTGELFFGEGSRLTVL.

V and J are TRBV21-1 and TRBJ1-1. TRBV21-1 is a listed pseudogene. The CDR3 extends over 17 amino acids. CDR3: CASSKEAGGQADTEAFF. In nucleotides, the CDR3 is TGTGCCAGCAGCAAAGAGGCGGGGGGGCAGGCGGACACTGAAGCTTTCTTT.

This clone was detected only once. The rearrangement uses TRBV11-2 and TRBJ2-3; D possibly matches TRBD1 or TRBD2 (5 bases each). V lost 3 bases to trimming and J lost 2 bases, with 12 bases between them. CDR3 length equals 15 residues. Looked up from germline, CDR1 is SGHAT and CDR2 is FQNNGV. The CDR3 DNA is TGTGCCAGCAGCTTGGGGCGGGCGCTCACAGATACGCAGTATTTT. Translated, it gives CASSLGRALTDTQYF.

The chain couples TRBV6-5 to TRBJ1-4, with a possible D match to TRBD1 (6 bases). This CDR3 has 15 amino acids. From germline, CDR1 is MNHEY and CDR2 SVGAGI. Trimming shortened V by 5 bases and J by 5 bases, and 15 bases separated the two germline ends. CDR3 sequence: CASSTDSAANEKLFF. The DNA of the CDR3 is TGTGCCAGCAGTACGGACAGCGCAGCGAATGAAAAACTGTTTTTT.